The 28 T cell receptor beta chains in this list originate from one sample, sequenced in a study of blood T cell repertoires in COVID-19. Only in-frame clones appear in the TCRdb table, and some are missing; sequencing was by immunoSEQ multiplex PCR. There are about 160,000 clones in the sample; approximately 83% occur only once, and 10% to 15% lies in the top ten. The sequenced sample consisted of peripheral blood. The receptors come from a man between 65 and 85 years old who had recovered from COVID-19.

A remark on this clone: The junction departs from the called germline gene at one end, perhaps through a read error. This chain connects TRBV7-2 to TRBJ1-2; D not certain. The V gene's germline CDR1 is SGHTA and CDR2 FQGNSA. This CDR3 has 15 amino acids. The CDR3, as DNA: TGTGCCAGCGGCTTAGCGCTAGCCTCTAACTATGGCTACACCTTC. This sequence encodes CASGLALASNYGYTF.

The rearrangement joins TRBV11-3 to TRBJ2-3; 12 bases align to TRBD1. CDR3 length: 16 amino acids. Germline V gives CDR1 SGHNT, CDR2 YENEEA. V gave up 4 bases and J gave up 1 base; unmatched junction bases: 3. CDR3 nucleotides: TGTGCCAGCAGCTCGGGACAGGGGGCCGGCACAGATACGCAGTATTTT. Translating gives CASSSGQGAGTDTQYF.

The rearrangement joins TRBV27 to TRBJ2-2; D gene uncertain. This CDR3 comprises 11 residues. The germline gives CDR1 MNHEY, CDR2 SMNVEV (reference sequence). The V gene lost 3 bases and the J gene lost 9 bases, with 5 bases spanning the gap. The CDR3 DNA reads TGTGCCAGCAGTTTTTCGTGGGAGCTGTTTTTT. Encoded protein: CASSFSWELFF.

This clone was detected a few times. The chain has TRBV5-5 and TRBJ2-5, with 9 bases fitting TRBD1. J lost 2 bases, V lost 4 bases, and 6 bases had no gene match. CDR1 SGHKS and CDR2 YYEKEE come from the germline V gene (reference sequence). CDR3 size: 15 residues. CDR3 DNA: TGTGCCAGCAGCGATGGACAGGGGCCACAAGAGACCCAGTACTTC. Its protein is CASSDGQGPQETQYF.

The chain links TRBV18 to TRBJ1-2, with 9 nucleotides matching TRBD1. Germline assignment: CDR1 KGHSH and CDR2 LQKENI. The junction had 19 bases not matched to a gene; V was cut back by 5 bases and J by 9 bases. CDR3 length: 17 residues. DNA for the CDR3: TGTGCCAGCTCATTTCGGGCGCCCGCGGGACAGGGTCATAGCTACACCTTC. Its translation is CASSFRAPAGQGHSYTF.

This clone was picked up one time. V usage is TRBV9 and J usage is TRBJ2-2; D may be TRBD1 (5 bases). The CDR3 has 15 amino acids. Trimming stripped 2 bases from V and 3 bases from J, with 11 bases between. Germline V gene sequence: CDR1 SGDLS, CDR2 YYNGEE. The CDR3 region is CASSVQGRDTGELFF. The CDR3 DNA sequence: TGTGCCAGCAGCGTTCAGGGTAGGGACACCGGGGAGCTGTTTTTT.

The chain is built from TRBV7-2 and TRBJ2-1; TRBD2 aligns across 8 bases. Trimming took 7 bases from V and 4 from J; bases not matched to a gene: 9. This CDR3 is built from 15 residues. Germline CDR1 reads SGHTA; CDR2 reads FQGNSA. Here the CDR3 reads CASNLPERGYNEQFF. CDR3 in DNA: TGTGCCAGCAACCTACCCGAGCGGGGGTACAATGAGCAGTTCTTC.

The chain uses TRBV7-2 and TRBJ2-1, with 11 bases that match TRBD2. The trim removed 3 bases at V and 4 bases at J, leaving 2 bases unmatched. The CDR3 runs 15 residues. Germline CDR1 SGHTA, CDR2 FQGNSA. CDR3 sequence reads: CASSFSGRAYNEQFF. The CDR3 coding sequence is TGTGCCAGCAGCTTTAGCGGGAGGGCTTACAATGAGCAGTTCTTC.

The V call is TRBV2, the J call TRBJ1-1; a possible D gene is TRBD1 (5 bases). Germline CDR1 SNHLY, CDR2 FYNNEI. V was clipped by 7 bases and J by 0 bases, with 9 bases between them. The CDR3 extends over 13 amino acids. This CDR3 is CASKTGVNTEAFF. The CDR3 DNA is TGTGCCAGCAAGACGGGGGTGAACACTGAAGCTTTCTTT.

The gene calls are TRBV7-8 and TRBJ1-6; no clear D. Deletions cut 1 base from V and 10 bases from J, with 14 bases between. The CDR3 runs 15 residues. Germline V CDR1 and CDR2: SGHVS, FQNEAQ. For the CDR3, the DNA is TGTGCCAGCAGCTTAGGGGCAGAATTAGGCTCACCCCTCCACTTT. Its protein is CASSLGAELGSPLHF.

The J gene is TRBJ2-7, the V gene TRBV7-2, with 10 positions matching TRBD2. The V gene's germline CDR1 is SGHTA and CDR2 FQGNSA. The CDR3 length is 15 residues. Trimming took 6 bases from V and 1 from J; bases not matched to a gene: 6. The CDR3 here is CASRSLAGVSYEQYF. In DNA form, the CDR3 reads TGTGCCAGCAGATCTCTAGCGGGAGTATCCTACGAGCAGTACTTC.

V usage is TRBV5-1 and J usage is TRBJ2-3, with 9 bases fitting TRBD2. CDR1 is SGHRS, CDR2 YFSETQ, per germline. The CDR3 length is 15 residues. The V and J ends lost 5 bases and 3 bases, in that order; junction bases with no gene match: 7. The DNA of the CDR3 is TGCGCCAGCAGGGAGGGGGGACTAGCAACAGATACGCAGTATTTT. It codes for CASREGGLATDTQYF.

The rearrangement joins TRBV7-2 to TRBJ2-5; no reliable D call. Trimming removed 2 bases at V and 2 bases at J, with 9 bases between. This CDR3 contains 14 residues. The germline gives CDR1 SGHTA, CDR2 FQGNSA. The DNA for the CDR3 is TGTGCCAGCAGCTTACAGTCTAGTCAAGAGACCCAGTACTTC. Protein: CASSLQSSQETQYF.

The chain couples TRBV27 to TRBJ2-7; D possibly corresponds to TRBD2 (5 bases). V lost 4 bases and J lost 4, with 11 bases in between. Germline CDR1 and CDR2: MNHEY and SMNVEV (reference sequence). This CDR3 is 13 amino acids long. Here the CDR3 DNA reads TGTGCCAGCAGTTCGGGGATCGATTACGAGCAGTACTTC. Protein product: CASSSGIDYEQYF.

CDR3 region: CASSQDPSGSQFF. The CDR3 coding sequence is TGCGCCAGCAGCCAAGATCCGAGCGGCAGCCAGTTCTTC. The rearrangement uses TRBV4-1 and TRBJ2-1, with a tentative D call TRBD2 (5 bases). Deletions cut 0 bases from V and 13 bases from J, with 13 bases between. The CDR3 totals 13 residues. The germline gives CDR1 MGHRA, CDR2 YSYEKL.

The sample holds one count of this clone. The V and J genes are TRBV2 and TRBJ1-4; 10 bases match TRBD1. The CDR3 sequence is 15 residues long. V shed 5 bases, J shed 7 bases, and the junction held 7 bases outside the gene matches. The germline CDR1 and CDR2 sequences are SNHLY and FYNNEI. For the CDR3, the DNA is TGTGCCAGCAGTTCGACAGGGGGCGTGGGTGAAAAACTGTTTTTT. Amino acids: CASSSTGGVGEKLFF.

The rearrangement links TRBV12-5 to TRBJ1-3, with D unresolved. Germline V gives CDR1 LGHNT, CDR2 FRNRAP. Trimming cost V 0 bases and J 0 bases, with 12 bases left between them. The CDR3 spans 17 residues. The DNA of the CDR3 is TGTGCTAGTGGTTTGGTACTTCCGGAGAGCTCTGGAAACACCATATATTTT. This translates into CASGLVLPESSGNTIYF.

This clone came up a few times. This sequence joins TRBV2 and TRBJ2-3; tentatively, D is TRBD2 (5 bases). CDR1 and CDR2 (germline): SNHLY, FYNNEI. The CDR3 contains 15 residues. Trimming left V 2 bases short and J 4 bases short, with 13 bases between. The CDR3 is CASSERLAGSDTQYF. The CDR3 nucleotides read TGTGCCAGCAGTGAAAGGCTAGCTGGTTCAGATACGCAGTATTTT.

Only a few counts were recorded for this clone. The chain carries TRBV6-4 and TRBJ1-6; D not resolved. V was pared by 4 bases and J by 13 bases, with 8 bases between. The CDR3 sequence is 11 residues long. The germline CDR1 and CDR2 sequences are MRHNA and SNTAGT. CDR3 bases: TGTGCCAGCAGTGGGTGGGCCCCCCTCCACTTT. This encodes CASSGWAPLHF.

This rearrangement joins TRBV29-1 to TRBJ2-1; maybe TRBD1 (6 bases). The V and J ends lost 1 base and 0 bases respectively, with 10 bases between them. CDR1 and CDR2 (germline): SQVTM, ANQGSEA. The CDR3 contains 15 residues. The DNA for the CDR3 is TGCAGCGTTGAAGCGTCACAGGGCTCCTACAATGAGCAGTTCTTC. Its protein is CSVEASQGSYNEQFF.

Of note for this clone: Other DNA variants within this sample encode the same CDR3. This chain uses TRBV27 with TRBJ2-7, with 11 bases that match TRBD2. In germline, CDR1 is MNHEY, CDR2 SMNVEV (reference sequence). The length of the CDR3 is 15 residues. After removal of 3 bases from V and 3 bases from J, the junction contained 4 bases not matched to a gene. The CDR3 loop reads CASSLGTSGSYEQYF. In DNA, the CDR3 is TGTGCCAGCAGTTTGGGGACTAGCGGCAGCTACGAGCAGTACTTC.

V usage is TRBV7-8 and J usage is TRBJ2-1; D is unresolved. CDR1 is SGHVS and CDR2 is FQNEAQ in the germline V gene. This CDR3 has 14 residues. The V gene lost 7 bases and the J gene lost 4 bases, with 14 bases spanning the gap. This CDR3 reads CASTANSAYNEQFF. The CDR3 coding sequence is TGTGCCAGCACCGCCAACTCCGCTTACAATGAGCAGTTCTTC.

The V gene is TRBV19, the J gene TRBJ1-5; D perhaps matches TRBD1 (6 bases). The V gene lost 8 bases and the J gene lost 1 base, with 15 bases spanning the gap. The CDR3 sequence is 15 residues long. Germline CDR1 LNHDA, CDR2 SQIVND (reference sequence). CDR3 DNA: TGTGCCAGTGAGGGGGTCGGAAGGAGCAATCAGCCCCAGCATTTT. Translating it yields CASEGVGRSNQPQHF.

The chain joins TRBV6-5 to TRBJ2-1; the D gene is possibly TRBD1 (6 bases). The V and J ends lost 8 bases and 9 bases respectively, with 17 bases between them. This CDR3 has 13 residues. The germline gives CDR1 MNHEY, CDR2 SVGAGI. CDR3 sequence (DNA): TGTGCCAGCTCCGGGACATACCGCACTGAGCAGTTCTTC. Its translation: CASSGTYRTEQFF.

This clone was seen once. V and J are TRBV3-1 (or the pseudogene TRBV3-2) and TRBJ2-2; 7 nucleotides align to TRBD1. The CDR3 runs 16 residues. Germline CDR1 reads LGHDT; CDR2 reads YNNKEL (reference sequence). The J segment lost 4 bases and the V segment lost 2 bases, leaving 7 bases of the junction unmatched. DNA of the CDR3: TGTGCCAGCAGCCAAAACACAGGGGTTGTCACCGGGGAGCTGTTTTTT. Translating it yields CASSQNTGVVTGELFF.

This rearrangement joins TRBV28 to TRBJ2-5; D is perhaps TRBD2 (6 bases). The V gene's germline CDR1 is MDHEN and CDR2 SYDVKM. The CDR3 consists of 15 residues. Trimming removed 6 bases from V and 2 bases from J, with 16 bases in between. CDR3: CASSRPMGLQETQYF. The CDR3 region has the DNA TGTGCCAGCAGCCGTCCCATGGGACTTCAAGAGACCCAGTACTTC.

This chain joins TRBV7-2 and TRBJ1-2; D possibly corresponds to TRBD1 (6 bases). This CDR3 has 15 amino acids. Trimming took 5 bases from V and 4 from J, leaving 17 bases between them. The germline V gene has CDR1 SGHTA and CDR2 FQGNSA. CDR3 nucleotides: TGTGCCAGCAGCCCCGGGCGGGGGCTCGGCTATGGCTACACCTTC. Its protein product is CASSPGRGLGYGYTF.

This chain links TRBV6-1 with TRBJ2-7, with D hard to call. Germline V CDR1 and CDR2: MNHNS, SASEGT. Trimming stripped 2 bases from V and 2 bases from J, with 7 bases between. The CDR3 covers 13 residues. CDR3 residues: CASSEQSAYEQYF. For the CDR3, the DNA is TGTGCCAGCAGTGAACAGAGCGCCTACGAGCAGTACTTC.